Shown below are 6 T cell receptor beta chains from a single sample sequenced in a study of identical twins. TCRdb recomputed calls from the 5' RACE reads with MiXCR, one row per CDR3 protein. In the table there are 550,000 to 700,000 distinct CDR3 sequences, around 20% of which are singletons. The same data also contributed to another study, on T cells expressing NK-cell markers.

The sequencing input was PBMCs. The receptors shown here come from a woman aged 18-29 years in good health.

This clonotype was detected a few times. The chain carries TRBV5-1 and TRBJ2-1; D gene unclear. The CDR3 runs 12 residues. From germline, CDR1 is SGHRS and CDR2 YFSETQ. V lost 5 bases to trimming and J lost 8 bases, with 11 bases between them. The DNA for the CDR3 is TGCGCCAGCAGTTCCCCCCAGGATGAGCAGTTCTTC. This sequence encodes CASSSPQDEQFF.

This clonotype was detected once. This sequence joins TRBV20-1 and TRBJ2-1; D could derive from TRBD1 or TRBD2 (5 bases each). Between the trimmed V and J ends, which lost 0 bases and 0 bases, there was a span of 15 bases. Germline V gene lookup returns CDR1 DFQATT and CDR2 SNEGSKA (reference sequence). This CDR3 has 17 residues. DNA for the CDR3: TGCAGTGCTAGAGATGGGGCGGGCGCAAGCTCCTACAATGAGCAGTTCTTC. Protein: CSARDGAGASSYNEQFF.

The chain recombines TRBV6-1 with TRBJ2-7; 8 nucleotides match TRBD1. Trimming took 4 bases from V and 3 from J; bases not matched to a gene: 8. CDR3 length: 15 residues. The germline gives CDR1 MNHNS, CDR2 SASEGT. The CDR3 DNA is TGTGCCAGCAGTGGGACAGGGCGGCTCCTCTACGAGCAGTACTTC. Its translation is CASSGTGRLLYEQYF.

CDR3 sequence (DNA): TGTGCCAGTAGTATAGGGTTCGCGCAGACGCAGTATTTT. Protein product: CASSIGFAQTQYF. The chain is built from TRBV19 and TRBJ2-3; D gene ambiguous. The germline V gene encodes CDR1 LNHDA and CDR2 SQIVND (reference sequence). V was clipped by 1 base and J by 9 bases, with 11 bases between them. This CDR3 is 13 amino acids long. Drawing the rest from reference TRBV19 and TRBJ2-3, the complete variable domain is DGGITQSPKYLFRKEGQNVTLSCEQNLNHDAMYWYRQDPGQGLRLIYYSQIVNDFQKGDIAEGYSVSREKKESFPLTVTSAQKNPTAFYLCASSIGFAQTQYFGPGTRLTVL.

In nucleotides, the CDR3 is TGTGCCAGCGTCGAGACTAGCGCCCCGAGCTCCTACGAGCAGTACTTC. Amino acids: CASVETSAPSSYEQYF. The V and J genes are TRBV7-9 and TRBJ2-7, with 8 bases fitting TRBD2. The V gene end was trimmed by 8 bases and the J gene end by 0 bases; junction bases not matched to a gene: 12. This CDR3 contains 16 residues. Germline V gene data show CDR1 as SEHNR and CDR2 as FQNEAQ (reference sequence).

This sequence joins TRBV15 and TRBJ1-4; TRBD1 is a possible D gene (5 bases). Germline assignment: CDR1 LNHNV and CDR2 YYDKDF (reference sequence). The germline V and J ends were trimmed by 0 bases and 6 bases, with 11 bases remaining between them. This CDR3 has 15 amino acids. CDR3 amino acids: CATSRDKGWDEKLFF. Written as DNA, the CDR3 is TGTGCCACCAGCAGAGATAAGGGGTGGGATGAAAAACTGTTTTTT.